The 23 T cell receptor beta chains below were found in one sample sequenced in a study of molecular identifiers for immune sequencing clone quantification. TCRdb passed the PCR reads through MiXCR, listing each CDR3 protein once. The top ten clones hold about 0.8% of a sample with more than 450,000 distinct CDR3 sequences, 20% to 25% of them seen once. Material: naive CD8+ T cells from blood, with Jurkat cell RNA spiked in. Subset noted: FACS-sorted CD8+CD4-CCR7+CD45RA+ naive T cells. Receptor source: a human donor in good health. Some libraries in this study had Jurkat cell RNA spiked in.

This clonotype was detected many times. V and J are TRBV4-1 and TRBJ1-1; D call uncertain. Trimming left V 3 bases short and J 0 bases short, with 11 bases between. From germline, CDR1 is MGHRA and CDR2 YSYEKL. The CDR3 covers 15 residues. The CDR3 sequence: CASSQMNSMNTEAFF. Written as DNA, the CDR3 is TGCGCCAGCAGCCAGATGAACAGCATGAACACTGAAGCTTTCTTT.

This clonotype turned up a few times. The CDR3 sequence is CASSPSLGGLAGGMETQYF. CDR3 nucleotide sequence: TGTGCCAGCAGTCCAAGCCTGGGGGGACTAGCGGGAGGGATGGAGACCCAGTACTTC. The chain links TRBV27 to TRBJ2-5; 16 nucleotides match TRBD2. In germline, CDR1 is MNHEY, CDR2 SMNVEV (reference sequence). This CDR3 has 19 residues. V was pared by 5 bases and J by 5 bases, with 14 bases of the junction left unmatched.

As concerns this clonotype: Just one base apart from a much larger clone, this may be a read error. The rearrangement joins TRBV28 to TRBJ2-1, with D maybe TRBD1 (5 bases). Trimming removed 2 bases from V and 7 bases from J, with 9 bases in between. This CDR3 has 13 amino acids. Germline V gene data show CDR1 as MDHEN and CDR2 as SYDVKM. The CDR3 DNA sequence: TGTGCCAGCAGTTTACATCCAGGGAATGAGCAGTTCTTC. Amino acids: CASSLHPGNEQFF.

V and J are TRBV3-1 and TRBJ2-3; 7 bases fit TRBD1. Germline V gene data show CDR1 as LGHDT and CDR2 as YNNKEL (reference sequence). The CDR3 is 17 amino acids. V lost 0 bases and J lost 2; bases outside the gene matches: 8. The CDR3 DNA reads TGTGCCAGCAGCCAAGACCGAGGGGGCGCGGTCACAGATACGCAGTATTTT. Translation: CASSQDRGGAVTDTQYF.

On this clonotype: A much larger clone differs from this one at a single base, so this may be a read error. The V call is TRBV2, the J call TRBJ2-1; perhaps TRBD2 as D (6 bases). CDR1 SNHLY and CDR2 FYNNEI come from the germline V gene. The CDR3 is 14 amino acids. CDR3 coding DNA: TGTGCCAGCGGACTAAGCGTCTCCTACAATGAGCGGTTCTTC. Translated, it gives CASGLSVSYNERFF.

Regarding this clonotype: A much more abundant neighbour one base away suggests this may be a read error. The rearrangement links TRBV9 to TRBJ2-3; 9 nucleotides align to TRBD2. CDR1 and CDR2 (germline): SGDLS, YYNGEE. This CDR3 has 15 residues. CDR3 nucleotides: TGTGCCAGCGGCGTAGCGGGGGTTATGGCAGATACGCAGTATTTT. Its protein product is CASGVAGVMADTQYF. Full variable domain (remainder filled in from reference TRBV9 and TRBJ2-3): DSGVTQTPKHLITATGQRVTLRCSPRSGDLSVYWYQQSLDQGLQFLIQYYNGEERAKGNILERFSAQQFPDLHSELNLSSLELGDSALYFCASGVAGVMADTQYFGPGTRLTVL.

The chain uses TRBV6-4 and TRBJ1-1, with a weak D call TRBD1 (5 bases). The CDR3 has 14 residues. Trimming shortened V by 8 bases and J by 5 bases, and 18 bases separated the two germline ends. Looked up from germline, CDR1 is MRHNA and CDR2 is SNTAGT. The CDR3 loop is CASRPPDRWTEAFF. As DNA, the CDR3 is TGTGCCAGCCGCCCGCCAGACAGATGGACTGAAGCTTTCTTT.

This clonotype was counted a few times. J is TRBJ2-1 and V is TRBV5-8; 7 bases are shared with TRBD1. The CDR3 loop spans 15 amino acids. V gave up 0 bases and J gave up 5 bases; unmatched junction bases: 5. Per the germline V gene, CDR1 is SGHTS and CDR2 is YDEGEE. The CDR3 spells CASSLGLDRNNEQFF. DNA for the CDR3: TGTGCCAGCAGCTTGGGTCTGGACAGGAACAATGAGCAGTTCTTC.

This clonotype was counted at least ten times. The J gene is TRBJ2-7, the V gene TRBV28; 9 bases agree with TRBD1. There are 14 residues in the CDR3. V dropped 8 bases and J dropped 7; count of bases not matched to a gene: 12. Germline V lookup: CDR1 MDHEN, CDR2 SYDVKM. The CDR3, as DNA: TGTGCCAGCGAGGGACAGGGAAGTTCGCGGGAGCAGTACTTC. This gives the protein CASEGQGSSREQYF.

Ten or more counts support this clonotype. J is TRBJ2-5 and V is TRBV7-9; D is ambiguous. This CDR3 is 11 amino acids long. CDR1 and CDR2 from the germline V gene are SEHNR and FQNEAQ (reference sequence). Trimming left V 4 bases short and J 7 bases short, with 7 bases between. The CDR3 loop reads CASSSSGTQYF. The CDR3 region has the DNA TGTGCCAGCAGCTCCAGTGGGACCCAGTACTTC.

This clonotype was found a few times. This chain connects TRBV28 to TRBJ2-5; 7 bases map to TRBD2. This CDR3 spans 14 amino acids. Per the germline V gene, CDR1 is MDHEN and CDR2 is SYDVKM. Trimming cost V 2 bases and J 2 bases; bases outside gene matches: 2. CDR3 region: CASSLREAQETQYF. CDR3 nucleotide sequence: TGTGCCAGCAGTTTACGGGAGGCACAAGAGACCCAGTACTTC. The whole variable domain, filled in from reference TRBV28 and TRBJ2-5, reads DVKVTQSSRYLVKRTGEKVFLECVQDMDHENMFWYRQDPGLGLRLIYFSYDVKMKEKGDIPEGYSVSREKKERFSLILESASTNQTSMYLCASSLREAQETQYFGPGTRLLVL.

This clonotype was picked up many times. This chain links TRBV7-8 with TRBJ2-3; 7 bases line up with TRBD1. Germline assignment: CDR1 SGHVS and CDR2 FQNEAQ. V gave up 4 bases and J gave up 3 bases; unmatched junction bases: 4. This CDR3 is built from 14 residues. The CDR3 region has the DNA TGTGCCAGCAGCTCGCCACAGGGGACAGATACGCAGTATTTT. Its protein is CASSSPQGTDTQYF.

This clonotype has more than one count but fewer than ten. Written as DNA, the CDR3 is TGTGCCAGCAGTCCGACAGTGAGCACAGATACGCAGTATTTT. Its translation: CASSPTVSTDTQYF. The V gene is TRBV12-3 or TRBV12-4, the J gene TRBJ2-3; possibly TRBD1 for D (5 bases). This CDR3 has 14 amino acids. Between the trimmed V and J ends, which lost 5 bases and 0 bases, there was a span of 9 bases.

Here the CDR3 DNA reads TGCGCCAGCAGCTGGGGGCTACCTAGCGGGGCGATCTACGAGCAGTACTTC. Its protein is CASSWGLPSGAIYEQYF. This chain joins TRBV5-1 and TRBJ2-7, with TRBD2 matching 9 bases. Germline V CDR1 and CDR2: SGHRS, YFSETQ. This CDR3 contains 17 residues. V lost 3 bases to trimming and J lost 3 bases; unmatched junction nucleotides: 13. The full variable domain, in which reference TRBV5-1 and TRBJ2-7 provide the parts outside the CDR3, is KAGVTQTPRYLIKTRGQQVTLSCSPISGHRSVSWYQQTPGQGLQFLFEYFSETQRNKGNFPGRFSGRQFSNSRSEMNVSTLELGDSALYLCASSWGLPSGAIYEQYFGPGTRLTVT.

Points on this clonotype: A read error may explain this, as a much larger clone is one base away. The chain has TRBV6-5 and TRBJ2-7; tentatively, D is TRBD2 (6 bases). Trimming cost V 8 bases and J 3 bases, with 14 bases left between them. This CDR3 is built from 13 residues. Germline CDR1 is MNHEY and CDR2 is SVGAGI. CDR3 loop: CASGAGLDYEQYF. CDR3 sequence (DNA): TGTGCCAGCGGTGCGGGGCTAGACTACGAGCAGTACTTC.

This clonotype came up many times. This chain connects TRBV7-6 to TRBJ2-2; D gene uncertain. This CDR3 comprises 13 residues. V was pared by 1 base and J by 4 bases, with 4 bases between. Looked up from germline, CDR1 is SGHVS and CDR2 is FNYEAQ. For the CDR3, the DNA is TGTGCCAGCAGCTTAGATGGCACCGGGGAGCTGTTTTTT. Its translation: CASSLDGTGELFF.

This clonotype appeared a few times. V usage is TRBV27 and J usage is TRBJ2-3; D is tentatively TRBD1 or TRBD2 (5 bases each). The germline V gene has CDR1 MNHEY and CDR2 SMNVEV (reference sequence). The CDR3 contains 17 residues. V was cut by 3 bases and J by 2 bases, with 18 bases left in between. This CDR3 is CASSFSQPGTITDTQYF. As DNA, the CDR3 is TGTGCCAGCAGTTTTTCCCAACCCGGGACGATCACAGATACGCAGTATTTT.

This clonotype was seen a few times. This rearrangement joins TRBV2 to TRBJ2-7; 10 positions match TRBD2. Germline V gene data show CDR1 as SNHLY and CDR2 as FYNNEI. The CDR3 spans 14 residues. V shed 3 bases and J 6 bases; nucleotides not matched to a gene: 5. CDR3 nucleotide sequence: TGTGCCAGCAGTGATCCTAGCGGGAGCTTCGAGCAGTACTTC. This codes for CASSDPSGSFEQYF.

This clonotype came up many times. V and J are TRBV2 and TRBJ1-1, with D possibly being TRBD1 (5 bases). The CDR3 has 14 amino acids. Between the trimmed V and J ends, which lost 4 bases and 5 bases, there was a span of 14 bases. The germline V gene encodes CDR1 SNHLY and CDR2 FYNNEI. CDR3 sequence reads: CASSVSVRVTEAFF. As DNA, the CDR3 is TGTGCCAGCAGTGTGTCGGTCAGGGTTACTGAAGCTTTCTTT.

Worth noting for this clonotype: Since a much larger clone is just one base distant, this may be a read error. This chain connects TRBV12-3 or TRBV12-4 to TRBJ1-1, with 7 bases lining up with TRBD1. The CDR3 length is 17 residues. CDR3 in amino acids: CASSSDKGQVPNTEAYF. The CDR3 nucleotides are TGTGCCAGCAGTTCGGATAAAGGACAGGTGCCGAACACTGAAGCTTACTTT.

The chain has TRBV15 and TRBJ1-5; 7 nucleotides match TRBD1. Germline-derived CDR1 and CDR2 are LNHNV and YYDKDF (reference sequence). The V gene end was trimmed by 2 bases and the J gene end by 5 bases; junction bases not matched to a gene: 6. The CDR3 sequence is 15 residues long. CDR3 amino acids: CATSRLDRVDQPQHF. The CDR3 bases are TGTGCCACCAGCAGACTCGACAGGGTTGATCAGCCCCAGCATTTT.

The V and J genes are TRBV28 and TRBJ2-1; TRBD2 might be the D (5 bases). V lost 4 bases and J 7 bases, leaving 14 bases between the germline ends. This CDR3 comprises 14 residues. CDR1 is MDHEN and CDR2 is SYDVKM in the germline V gene. CDR3 in DNA: TGTGCCAGCAGTTCAAGGCTGAGCGGTAATGAGCAGTTCTTC. This encodes CASSSRLSGNEQFF. Using reference TRBV28 and TRBJ2-1 for the parts outside the CDR3, the full variable domain is DVKVTQSSRYLVKRTGEKVFLECVQDMDHENMFWYRQDPGLGLRLIYFSYDVKMKEKGDIPEGYSVSREKKERFSLILESASTNQTSMYLCASSSRLSGNEQFFGPGTRLTVL.

Remarks on this clonotype: A read error is possible here, since a much larger clone lies one base away. The chain uses TRBV10-2 and TRBJ1-4; D not certain. Trimming left V 2 bases short and J 8 bases short, with 6 bases between. CDR3 length: 12 amino acids. Germline V gene lookup returns CDR1 WSHSY and CDR2 SAAADI. The DNA for the CDR3 is TGCGCCAGCAGTGAGCCGTTAGAAAAACTGTTTTTT. Its protein is CASSEPLEKLFF.